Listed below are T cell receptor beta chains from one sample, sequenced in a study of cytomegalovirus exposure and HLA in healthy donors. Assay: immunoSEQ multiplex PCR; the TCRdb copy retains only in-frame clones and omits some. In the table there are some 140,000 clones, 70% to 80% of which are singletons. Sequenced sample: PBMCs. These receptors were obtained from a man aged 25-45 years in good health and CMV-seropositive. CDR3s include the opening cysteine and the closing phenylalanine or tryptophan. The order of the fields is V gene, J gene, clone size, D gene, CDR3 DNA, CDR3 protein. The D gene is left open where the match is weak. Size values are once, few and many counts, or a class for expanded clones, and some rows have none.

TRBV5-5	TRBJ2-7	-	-	TGTGCCAGCAGCCAGCGGGCAGGATCCTACGAGCAGTACTTC	CASSQRAGSYEQYF
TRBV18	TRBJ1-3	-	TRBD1	TGTGCCAGCTCCCCCGGGACAGGCGCTGGAAACACCATATATTTT	CASSPGTGAGNTIYF
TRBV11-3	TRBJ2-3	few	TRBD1	TGTGCCAGCAGCTTATACGGGACAGGGTCAGATACGCAGTATTTT	CASSLYGTGSDTQYF
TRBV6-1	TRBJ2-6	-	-	TGTGTCTTGCTCGGCGGGGAACCTGGGGCCAACGTCCTGACTTTC	CVLLGGEPGANVLTF
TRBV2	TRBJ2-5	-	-	TGTGCCAGCAGTGAAGTCAGGGTCAGAGGCGAGACCCAGTACTTC	CASSEVRVRGETQYF
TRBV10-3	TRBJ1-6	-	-	TGTGCCATCAGCGGAATGGGATTGGGAGGGGTCAATTCACCCCTCCACTTT	CAISGMGLGGVNSPLHF
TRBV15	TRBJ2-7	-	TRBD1	TGTGCCACCAGCAGACAGGGGGCTCTCTACGAGCAGTACTTC	CATSRQGALYEQYF
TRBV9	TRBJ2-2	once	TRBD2	TGTGCCAGCGAACGCTTGCTAGCGGGAGGGTCCGGGGAGCTGTTTTTT	CASERLLAGGSGELFF
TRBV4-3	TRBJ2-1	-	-	TGCGCCAGCAGCCGCGGAGTCCTTTGGGGCACGGAGCAGTTCTTC	CASSRGVLWGTEQFF
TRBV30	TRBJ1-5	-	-	TGTGCCTGGAGTCCCAGGGAACAACAGCCCCAGCATTTT	CAWSPREQQPQHF
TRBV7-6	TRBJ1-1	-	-	TGTGCCAGCAGCTTAGTCGTAAACACTGAAGCTTTCTTT	CASSLVVNTEAFF
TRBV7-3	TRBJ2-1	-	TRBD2	TGTGCCAGCAGCCATAGCGGGGGAATGGAAAATGAGCAGTTCTTC	CASSHSGGMENEQFF
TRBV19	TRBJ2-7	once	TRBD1	TGTGCCAGTAGTAAGGGGCCCGACAGGGGGCTTTACGAGCAGTACTTC	CASSKGPDRGLYEQYF
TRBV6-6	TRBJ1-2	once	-	TGTGCCAGCAGTTCCACAGGGTTTATAGGTAATGGCTACACCTTC	CASSSTGFIGNGYTF
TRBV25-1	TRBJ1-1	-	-	TGTGCCAGCAGTGACGGGGGACGTAAAGCTTTCTTT	CASSDGGRKAFF
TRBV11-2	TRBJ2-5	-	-	TGTGCCAGCAGCCCCAGAGGGAGGTCGGAAGAGACCCAGTACTTC	CASSPRGRSEETQYF
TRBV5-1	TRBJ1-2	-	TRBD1	TGCGCCAGCAGCTGGGGACAGGGAGGTTATGGCTACACCTTC	CASSWGQGGYGYTF
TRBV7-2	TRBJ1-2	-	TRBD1	TGTGCCAGCAGCCATAAATCGACAGGGCTTAACTATGGCTACACCTTC	CASSHKSTGLNYGYTF
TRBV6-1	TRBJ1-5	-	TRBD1	TGTGCCAGCAACCTTCTGGACAGGGGCAATCAGCCCCAGCATTTT	CASNLLDRGNQPQHF
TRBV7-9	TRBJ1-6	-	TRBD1	TGTGCCAGCAGAGGTGGGACAGGAGGATCACCCCTCCACTTT	CASRGGTGGSPLHF
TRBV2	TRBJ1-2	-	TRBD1	TGTGCCAGAGAGACAGGGGGAAACTATGGCTACACCTTC	CARETGGNYGYTF
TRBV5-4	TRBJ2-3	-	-	TGTGCCAGCAGCTTGGGGACAGCTGGCACAGATACGCAGTATTTT	CASSLGTAGTDTQYF
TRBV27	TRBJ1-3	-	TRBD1	TGTGCCAGCAGCCCGGGACAGTTGAGCTCTGGAAACACCATATATTTT	CASSPGQLSSGNTIYF
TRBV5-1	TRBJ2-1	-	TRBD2	TGCGCCAGCAGCGGTAGACTAGCGGGAGGGGGCGATGAGCAGTTCTTC	CASSGRLAGGGDEQFF
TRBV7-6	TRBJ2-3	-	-	TGTGCCAGCAGCTTAGCGCAGGGAAGGGAACGCACAGATACGCAGTATTTT	CASSLAQGRERTDTQYF
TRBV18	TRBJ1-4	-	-	TGTGCCAGCTCACTGGAGCCGGGGGGTAATGAAAAACTGTTTTTT	CASSLEPGGNEKLFF
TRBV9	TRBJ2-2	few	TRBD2	TGTGCCAGCAGCCCGAGAGGGACTAGCCCAGAGCTGTTTTTT	CASSPRGTSPELFF
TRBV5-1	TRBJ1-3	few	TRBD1	TGCGCCAGCAGCCTCAACAGACAGGGTGGAAACACCATATATTTT	CASSLNRQGGNTIYF
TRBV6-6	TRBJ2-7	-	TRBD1	TGTGCCAGCAGTTATCAGACAGGGTACGCCTACGAGCAGTACTTC	CASSYQTGYAYEQYF
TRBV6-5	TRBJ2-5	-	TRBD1	TGTGCCAGCAGTTACAAGGGACAGGGGGGAGGGACCCAGTACTTC	CASSYKGQGGGTQYF
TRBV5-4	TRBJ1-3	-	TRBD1	TGTGCCAGCAGCTTCACCGGGACAGGGTTCTCCGGAAACACCATATATTTT	CASSFTGTGFSGNTIYF
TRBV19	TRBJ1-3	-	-	TGTGCCAGTAGTATTGGGGACTCGGTCTCTGGAAACACCATATATTTT	CASSIGDSVSGNTIYF
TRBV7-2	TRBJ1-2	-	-	TGTGCCAGCAGCTTTACAGGGCTCAACTATGGCTACACCTTC	CASSFTGLNYGYTF
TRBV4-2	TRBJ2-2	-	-	TGTGCCAGCAGCCAAGGGCAGGCGAACACCGGGGAGCTGTTTTTT	CASSQGQANTGELFF
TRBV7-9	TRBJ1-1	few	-	TGTGCCAGCAATCCAGGAGGAAGGCTGAACACTGAAGCTTTCTTT	CASNPGGRLNTEAFF
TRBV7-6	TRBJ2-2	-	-	TGTGCCAGCAGCTTAGCGCAGGGAGGTAGCACCGGGGAGCTGTTTTTT	CASSLAQGGSTGELFF
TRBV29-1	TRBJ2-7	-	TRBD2	TGCAGCGTTCTCCTCCTTAGCGGGACTTACTACGAGCAGTACTTC	CSVLLLSGTYYEQYF
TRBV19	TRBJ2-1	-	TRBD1	TGTGCCAGTAGTCTTGGGACAGGGGGCAATGAGCAGTTCTTC	CASSLGTGGNEQFF
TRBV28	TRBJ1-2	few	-	TGTGCCACCCGGAGTATTTGGCAGGGCAATAACTATGGCTACACCTTC	CATRSIWQGNNYGYTF
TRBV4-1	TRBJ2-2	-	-	TGCGCCAGCAGCCCCACGAACACCGGGGAGCTGTTTTTT	CASSPTNTGELFF
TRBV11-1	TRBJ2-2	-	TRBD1	TGTGCCAGCAGCCAGGGACAGGGTGATGTCGGGGAGCTGTTTTTT	CASSQGQGDVGELFF
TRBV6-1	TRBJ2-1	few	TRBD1	TGTGCCAGCACTCCCCGGACAGGCGATAATGAGCAGTTCTTC	CASTPRTGDNEQFF
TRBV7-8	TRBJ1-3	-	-	TGTGCCAGCAGAAGGGAGGGGGGGGGTGGAAACACCATATATTTT	CASRREGGGGNTIYF
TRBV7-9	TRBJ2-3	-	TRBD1	TGTGCCAGCAGCTCGACAGGGCCAGATACGCAGTATTTT	CASSSTGPDTQYF
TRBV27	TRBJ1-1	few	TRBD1	TGTGCCAGCAGTTACAGGGGGAAAGGGAACACTGAAGCTTTCTTT	CASSYRGKGNTEAFF
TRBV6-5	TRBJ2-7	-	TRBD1	TGTGCCAGCAGTTGGGGACAGGGGGTTTCCTACGAGCAGTACTTC	CASSWGQGVSYEQYF